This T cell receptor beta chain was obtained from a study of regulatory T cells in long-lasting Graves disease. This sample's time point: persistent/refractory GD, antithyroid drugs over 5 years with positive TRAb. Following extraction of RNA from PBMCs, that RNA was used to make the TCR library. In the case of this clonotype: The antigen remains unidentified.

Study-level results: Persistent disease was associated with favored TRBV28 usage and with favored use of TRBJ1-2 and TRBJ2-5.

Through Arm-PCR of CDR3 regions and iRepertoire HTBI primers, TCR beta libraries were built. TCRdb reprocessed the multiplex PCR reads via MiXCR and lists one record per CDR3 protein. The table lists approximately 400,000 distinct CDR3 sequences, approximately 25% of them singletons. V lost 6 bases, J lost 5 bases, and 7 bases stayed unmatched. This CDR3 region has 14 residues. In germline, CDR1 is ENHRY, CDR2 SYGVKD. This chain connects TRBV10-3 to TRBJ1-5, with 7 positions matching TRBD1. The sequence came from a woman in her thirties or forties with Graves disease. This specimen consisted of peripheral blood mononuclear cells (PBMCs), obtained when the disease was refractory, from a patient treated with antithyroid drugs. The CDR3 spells CAISPGQADQPQHF. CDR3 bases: TGTGCCATCAGCCCAGGACAGGCTGATCAGCCCCAGCATTTT.